The present T cell receptor (beta chain) was sequenced within a study of molecular identifiers for immune sequencing clone quantification. Study-level findings and limits: Spiked Jurkat TCR RNA equivalent to one cell reportedly surfaced among some 990,000 naive cells.

The bulk TCR libraries were made with methods described before and with listed TCR primers. Each CDR3 protein is one row after TCRdb ran MiXCR on the PCR reads. Counted here are around 480,000 distinct CDR3 sequences, 25% occurring once; the ten biggest clones make up approximately 0.8%. A few counts support this clonotype. Its cognate antigen is unknown. The receptor comes from a human donor in good health. Some libraries in this study had Jurkat cell RNA spiked in. Material: naive CD8+ T cells from blood, with Jurkat cell RNA spiked in. Subset indicated: FACS-sorted CD8+CD4-CCR7+CD45RA+ naive T cells.

CDR3 sequence: CASNTGRNTIYF. In DNA form, the CDR3 reads TGTGCCAGCAACACCGGGCGAAACACCATATATTTT. V gene TRBV7-9 combines with J gene TRBJ1-3; D unresolved. Trimming removed 7 bases from V and 5 bases from J, with 9 bases in between. The length of the CDR3 is 12 residues. Germline V CDR1 and CDR2: SEHNR, FQNEAQ (reference sequence).